The clone carrying this TCR beta chain was recorded only once. Its specificity is not known. With a much larger clone just one base away, this may be a read error. The CDR3 does not close with the conserved phenylalanine or tryptophan, likely indicating a read error. The investigators amplified TCR beta CDR3 regions from RNA transcripts. With the HTBI primer set, the TCR CDR3 went through a first round of RT-PCR. TCRdb re-called the multiplex PCR reads with MiXCR, one entry per CDR3 protein. The sample holds hundreds of thousands of distinct CDR3 sequences, approximately 13% seen once. Patients aged 18 to 65 with hyperthyroidism were newly diagnosed, with duration under 2 months. Clinical symptoms, serum thyroxine, TRAb, thyroid ultrasound and orbital computed tomography established diagnosis. The data are from a study of T cells in Graves' hyperthyroidism and ophthalmopathy. Study in general: Peripheral blood was drawn at first diagnosis, prior to all treatment.

V was cut by 3 bases and J by 7 bases, with 18 bases left in between. In germline, CDR1 is MNHGY, CDR2 SVAAGI. The CDR3 spans 15 residues. Study-level points and caveats: Most thyroid clonotypes expanded above 0.001 appeared in blood too.

The sequence was collected from a woman between 25 and 40 years old with Graves' hyperthyroidism that later progressed to Graves' ophthalmopathy. V and J are TRBV6-9 and TRBJ1-2; no reliable D call. The specimen was blood. CDR3 sequence reads: CASSYEVPPLVGYTV. The CDR3 DNA follows: TGTGCCAGCAGTTACGAAGTTCCTCCCCTAGTTGGCTACACCGTC.